The clone carrying this T cell receptor (beta chain) was found a few times. The target antigen is unknown. The data stem from a study of CD8 T cells in ankylosing spondylitis. Study outcomes and limitations: Disease-linked clones reportedly concentrated significantly in matched ankylosing spondylitis synovial fluid. Earlier literature documents some of the motif variants in reactive arthritis synovial fluid and blood. Ankylosing spondylitis blood appeared to carry a characteristic TCR beta motif of roughly 8 highly homologous variants.

With molecular barcodes, quantitative 5'-RACE was used to make the TCR beta libraries. MiXCR, applied by TCRdb to the 5' RACE reads, yields one record per CDR3 protein. The table records fewer than 400,000 distinct CDR3 sequences, around 24% of them present only once. Germline CDR1 and CDR2: DFQATT and SNEGSKA (reference sequence). CDR3 length: 14 amino acids. V was clipped by 3 bases and J by 9 bases; unmatched bases: 12. This TCR was sampled from a male donor with ankylosing spondylitis. Specimen: blood, either unsorted or a sorted T cell fraction (not recorded which). The chain joins TRBV20-1 to TRBJ1-1; 8 positions match TRBD1. CDR3 sequence: CSASAKMGTGKAFF. In DNA, the CDR3 is TGCAGTGCTAGTGCAAAAATGGGGACAGGAAAAGCTTTCTTT.